This is a list of T cell receptor beta chains from one sample in a study of cytomegalovirus exposure and HLA in healthy donors. Profiling relied on immunoSEQ multiplex PCR, and the TCRdb table lists in-frame clones only, not all of them. The sample contains a few hundred thousand clones, approximately 81% of which appear only once. What was sequenced was PBMCs. These receptors were taken from a woman aged 55-69 years in good health and CMV-seropositive. Each CDR3 is given without its conserved first and last residue.

v_call,cdr3_aa
TRBV7-2,ASSRPGLLISYNEQF
TRBV27,ASSRDRVTGELF
TRBV27,ASSHTPDRTNEQY
TRBV5-1,ASRAGLTYEQY
TRBV4-1,ASSQGRGGDWDTQY
TRBV5-1,ASSPVTGATEAF
TRBV12-5,ASGPRTGGYEQF
TRBV7-9,ASSYTGRTSYNEQF
TRBV7-3,ASSLGGAGKTEAF
TRBV4-2,ASSQRGQGRAAYEQY
TRBV19,ASSQGTGSGEKLF
TRBV28,ASSLTGGTDTQY
TRBV12-5,ASGSTTGGVSEAF
TRBV5-1,ASSFSSNTGELF
TRBV11-2,ASSLTSGSRFRLTDTQY
TRBV6-5,ASSPLRSELEQF
TRBV7-9,ASSRTPRGLGTEAF
TRBV10-2,ASSWGQGMNTEAF
TRBV6-1,ASTPWGRTDTQY
TRBV5-1,ASSPGQNTEAF
TRBV4-1,ASSQDPSRQLDTQY
TRBV7-9,ASSLVSGLINEQF
TRBV29-1,SASTGNYGYT
TRBV5-6,ASILQGGTEAF
TRBV5-4,ASSAPGQGVGEQY
TRBV27,ASSIVAGSSYEQY
TRBV5-6,ASFRDYQETQY
TRBV9,ASSEDRSYEQY
TRBV10-1,ATGGTRLFEQY
TRBV5-1,ASSLVASGSRDEQF
TRBV9,ASSSSFQETQY
TRBV5-4,ASSPGDPSAEQY
TRBV5-1,ASSFTGRDTEAF
TRBV10-3,AIRLEGITEAF
TRBV15,ATSREGYEQY
TRBV5-1,ASSSSPLSGYEQY
TRBV4-1,ASSQPYDTQY
TRBV27,ASSYLVGEAGPTSSYNEQF
TRBV6-1,ASSERSGSTDTQY
TRBV6-6,ASSRDQGYNSPLH
TRBV19,ASSRGLGPQH
TRBV4-2,ASSQGGTSAYNEQF
TRBV6-1,ATIAGVLYGYT
TRBV6-1,ASRGRDTSIRQH